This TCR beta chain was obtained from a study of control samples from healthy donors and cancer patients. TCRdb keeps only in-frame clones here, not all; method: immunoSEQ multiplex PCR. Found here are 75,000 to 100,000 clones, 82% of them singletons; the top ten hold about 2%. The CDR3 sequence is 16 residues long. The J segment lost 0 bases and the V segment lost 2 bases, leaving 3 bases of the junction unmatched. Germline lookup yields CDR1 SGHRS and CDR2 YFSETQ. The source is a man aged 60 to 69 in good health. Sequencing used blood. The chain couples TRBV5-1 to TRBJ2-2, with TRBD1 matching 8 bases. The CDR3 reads CASSFRTGTNTGELFF. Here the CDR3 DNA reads TGCGCCAGCAGCTTCCGGACAGGGACGAACACCGGGGAGCTGTTTTTT.